This paragraph covers one T cell receptor (beta chain) sequence. Its antigen is currently unknown. TCRdb reprocessed the 5' RACE reads, with one entry per CDR3 protein and no DNA. The sample totals about half a million distinct CDR3 sequences; its top ten clones hold over 1.1%. These data originate in a study of T cells expressing NK-cell markers. Study-wide context: Underlying the TCR beta repertoires were sorted CD3+CD56+NKG2C+, CD3+CD56+NKG2C- and CD3+CD56-NKG2C+ T cells.

Overall study findings and caveats: HCMV specificity of expanded NKG2C+ T cell clones remained unclear.

Material: blood T cells: a sorted CD56 or NKG2C T cell subset, CD4+ or CD8+ T cells, or bulk PBMC T cells (not recorded which). This clonotype originated in a woman aged 45 to 65 in good health.

CDR3 in amino acids: CSATVMGLGINEQFF. The chain carries TRBV20-1 and TRBJ2-1; TCRdb's D gene call, TRBD2, goes unchecked for lack of DNA. The CDR3 contains 15 residues. Germline CDR1 is DFQATT and CDR2 is SNEGSKA (reference sequence).